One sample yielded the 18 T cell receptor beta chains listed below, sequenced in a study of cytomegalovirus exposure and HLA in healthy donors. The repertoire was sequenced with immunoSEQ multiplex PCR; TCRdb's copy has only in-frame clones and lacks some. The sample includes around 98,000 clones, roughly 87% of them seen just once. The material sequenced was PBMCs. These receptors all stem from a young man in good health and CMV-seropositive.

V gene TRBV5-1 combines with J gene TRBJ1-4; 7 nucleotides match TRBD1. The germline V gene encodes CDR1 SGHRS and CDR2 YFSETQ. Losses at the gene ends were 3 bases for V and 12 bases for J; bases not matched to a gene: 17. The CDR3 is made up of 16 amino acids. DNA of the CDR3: TGCGCCAGCAGCTCGCAAGCCGGGACAGTAATGACGGAACTGTTTTTT. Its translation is CASSSQAGTVMTELFF. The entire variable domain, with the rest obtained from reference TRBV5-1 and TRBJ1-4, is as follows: KAGVTQTPRYLIKTRGQQVTLSCSPISGHRSVSWYQQTPGQGLQFLFEYFSETQRNKGNFPGRFSGRQFSNSRSEMNVSTLELGDSALYLCASSSQAGTVMTELFFGSGTQLSVL.

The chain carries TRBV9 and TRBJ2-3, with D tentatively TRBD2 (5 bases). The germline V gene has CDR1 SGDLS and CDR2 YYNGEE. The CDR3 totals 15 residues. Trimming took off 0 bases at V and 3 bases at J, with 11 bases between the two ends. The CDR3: CASSVGSGRTDTQYF. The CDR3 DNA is TGTGCCAGCAGCGTAGGGTCGGGAAGAACAGATACGCAGTATTTT.

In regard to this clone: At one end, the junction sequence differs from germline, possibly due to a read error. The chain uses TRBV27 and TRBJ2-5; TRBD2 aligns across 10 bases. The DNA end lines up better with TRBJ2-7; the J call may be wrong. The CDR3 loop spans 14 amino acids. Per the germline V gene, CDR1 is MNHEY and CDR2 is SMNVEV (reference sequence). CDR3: CASRFLAGENEQYF. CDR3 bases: TGTGCCAGCCGTTTCCTAGCGGGAGAAAACGAGCAGTACTTC.

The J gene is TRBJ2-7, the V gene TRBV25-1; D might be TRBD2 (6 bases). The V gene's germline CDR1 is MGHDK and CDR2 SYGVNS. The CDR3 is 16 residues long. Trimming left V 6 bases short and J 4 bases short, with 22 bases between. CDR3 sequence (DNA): TGTGCCAGCAGAGGCCCGGGAGTTAGTGGAAATTACGAGCAGTACTTC. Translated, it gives CASRGPGVSGNYEQYF.

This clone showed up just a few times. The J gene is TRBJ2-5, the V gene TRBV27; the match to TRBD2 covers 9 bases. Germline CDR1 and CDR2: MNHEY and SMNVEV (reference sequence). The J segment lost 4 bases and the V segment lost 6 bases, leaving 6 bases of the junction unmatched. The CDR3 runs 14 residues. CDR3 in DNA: TGTGCCAGCAGCTTTAGCGGGAGAGCAGAGACCCAGTACTTC. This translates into CASSFSGRAETQYF.

CDR3 sequence reads: CASGRLTGDTEKLFF. The CDR3 DNA sequence: TGTGCTAGTGGCCGACTGACAGGTGATACTGAAAAACTGTTTTTT. This chain joins TRBV12-5 and TRBJ1-4; D is perhaps TRBD1 (6 bases). Trimming removed 6 bases from V and 7 bases from J, with 18 bases in between. Germline values: CDR1 LGHNT, CDR2 FRNRAP. The CDR3 has 15 amino acids.

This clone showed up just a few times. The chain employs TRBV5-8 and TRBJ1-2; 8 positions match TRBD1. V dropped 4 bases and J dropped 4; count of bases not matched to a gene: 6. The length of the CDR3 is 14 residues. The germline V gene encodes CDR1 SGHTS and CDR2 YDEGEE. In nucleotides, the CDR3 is TGTGCCAGCAGCCCCCCGGGACAGGCCTATGGCTACACCTTC. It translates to CASSPPGQAYGYTF.

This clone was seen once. CDR3 in DNA: TGTGCCAGCAGCCGGGAGCGTTCCAATGAGCAGTTCTTC. Translating gives CASSRERSNEQFF. The V call is TRBV2, the J call TRBJ2-1, with D perhaps TRBD2 (6 bases). The length of the CDR3 is 13 residues. Between the trimmed V and J ends, which lost 6 bases and 6 bases, there was a span of 12 bases. CDR1 is SNHLY, CDR2 FYNNEI, per germline.

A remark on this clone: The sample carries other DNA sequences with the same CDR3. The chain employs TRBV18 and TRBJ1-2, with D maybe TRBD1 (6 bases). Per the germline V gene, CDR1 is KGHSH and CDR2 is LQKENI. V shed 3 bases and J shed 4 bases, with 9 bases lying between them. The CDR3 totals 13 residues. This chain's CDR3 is CASSPDRLYGYTF. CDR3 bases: TGTGCCAGCTCACCGGACAGACTCTATGGCTACACCTTC.

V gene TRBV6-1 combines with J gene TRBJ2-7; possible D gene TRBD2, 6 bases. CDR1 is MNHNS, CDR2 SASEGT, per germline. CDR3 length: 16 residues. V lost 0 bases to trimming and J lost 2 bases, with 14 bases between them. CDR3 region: CASSEAGGTSPYEQYF. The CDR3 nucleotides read TGTGCCAGCAGTGAAGCCGGGGGAACTTCTCCCTACGAGCAGTACTTC.

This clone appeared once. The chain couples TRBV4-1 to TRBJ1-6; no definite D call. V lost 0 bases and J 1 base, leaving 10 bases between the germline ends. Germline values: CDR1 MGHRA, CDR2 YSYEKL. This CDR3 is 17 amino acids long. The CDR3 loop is CASSQEGGISYNSPLHF. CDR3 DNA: TGCGCCAGCAGCCAAGAGGGAGGCATTTCCTATAATTCACCCCTCCACTTT.

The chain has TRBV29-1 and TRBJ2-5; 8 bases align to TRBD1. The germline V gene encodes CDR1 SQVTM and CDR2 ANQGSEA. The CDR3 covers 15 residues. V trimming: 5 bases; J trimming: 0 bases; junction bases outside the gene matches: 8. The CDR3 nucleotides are TGCAGCGTTTACGAACCGACAGGGGACCAAGAGACCCAGTACTTC. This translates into CSVYEPTGDQETQYF.

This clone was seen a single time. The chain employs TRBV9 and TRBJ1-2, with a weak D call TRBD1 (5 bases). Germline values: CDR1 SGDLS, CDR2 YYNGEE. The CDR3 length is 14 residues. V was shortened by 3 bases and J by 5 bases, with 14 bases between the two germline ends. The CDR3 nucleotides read TGTGCCAGCAGCGAGGGGTGGGCGATTTATGGCTACACCTTC. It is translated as CASSEGWAIYGYTF.

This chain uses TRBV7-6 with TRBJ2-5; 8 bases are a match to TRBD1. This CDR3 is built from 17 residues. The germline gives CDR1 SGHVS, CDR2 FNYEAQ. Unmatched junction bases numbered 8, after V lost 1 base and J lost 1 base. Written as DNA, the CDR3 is TGTGCCAGCAGCTTAGTAGGGACAGGAGCTCTCCAAGAGACCCAGTACTTC. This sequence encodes CASSLVGTGALQETQYF.

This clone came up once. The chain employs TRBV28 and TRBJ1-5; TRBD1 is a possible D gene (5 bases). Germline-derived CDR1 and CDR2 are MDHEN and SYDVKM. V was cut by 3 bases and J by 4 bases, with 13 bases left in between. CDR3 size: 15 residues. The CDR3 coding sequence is TGTGCCAGCAGTTTTTCGGAGGGACGTAATCAGCCCCAGCATTTT. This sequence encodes CASSFSEGRNQPQHF.

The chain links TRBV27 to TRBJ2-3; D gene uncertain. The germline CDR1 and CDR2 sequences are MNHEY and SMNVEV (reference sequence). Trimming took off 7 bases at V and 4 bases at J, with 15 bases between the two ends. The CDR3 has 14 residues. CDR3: CASNTAVGSDTQYF. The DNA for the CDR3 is TGTGCCAGCAATACCGCGGTAGGTTCAGATACGCAGTATTTT.

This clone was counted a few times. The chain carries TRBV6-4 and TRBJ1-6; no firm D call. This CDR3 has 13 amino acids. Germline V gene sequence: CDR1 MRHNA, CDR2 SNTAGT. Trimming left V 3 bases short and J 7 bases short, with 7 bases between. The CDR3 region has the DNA TGTGCCAGCAGTGAAGCCCGGAATTCACCCCTCCACTTT. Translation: CASSEARNSPLHF.

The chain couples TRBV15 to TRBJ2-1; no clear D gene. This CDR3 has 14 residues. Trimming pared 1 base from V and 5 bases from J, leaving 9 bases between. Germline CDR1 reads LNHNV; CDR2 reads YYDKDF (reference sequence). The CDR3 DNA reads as TGTGCCACCAGCAGAGCCATCAACAACAATGAGCAGTTCTTC. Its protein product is CATSRAINNNEQFF.